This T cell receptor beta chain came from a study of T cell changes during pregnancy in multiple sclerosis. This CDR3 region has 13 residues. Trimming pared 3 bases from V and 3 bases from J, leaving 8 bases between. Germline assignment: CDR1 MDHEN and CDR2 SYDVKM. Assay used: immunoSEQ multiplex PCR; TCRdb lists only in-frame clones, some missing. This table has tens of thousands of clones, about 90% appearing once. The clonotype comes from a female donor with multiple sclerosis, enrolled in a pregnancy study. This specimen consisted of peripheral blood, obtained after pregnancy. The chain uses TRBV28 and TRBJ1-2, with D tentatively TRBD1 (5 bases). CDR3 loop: CASSLSGHYGYTF. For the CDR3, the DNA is TGTGCCAGCAGTTTGTCAGGGCACTATGGCTACACCTTC.